The 28 T cell receptor beta chains given below trace back to one sample, sequenced in a study of blood T cell repertoires in COVID-19 (dated by TCRdb to 2018 to 2021). Receptors were amplified or captured by the immunoSEQ multiplex PCR assay. Drawn from immuneACCESS, this table holds only the in-frame rearrangements with V and J called that TCRdb kept. Clones are partly lost; checked studies trace under half to an unresolved V gene and leave the rest unexplained. This sample gives roughly 260,000 clones in total; 70% to 90% of them show up just once. Clones ranked in the top ten supply 1.5% to 2% of the sample. Sequencing was performed on PBMCs or T cells enriched from blood (not recorded which). These TCRs come from a woman in her fifties or sixties who had recovered from COVID-19.

This chain connects TRBV3-1 (or the pseudogene TRBV3-2) to TRBJ1-5, with TRBD1 matching over 8 bases. The CDR3 loop spans 13 amino acids. V was pared by 5 bases and J by 7 bases, with 4 bases of the junction left unmatched. The V gene's germline CDR1 is LGHDT and CDR2 YNNKEL (reference sequence). CDR3 nucleotides: TGTGCCAGCAGCTCTCAGGGGGCCCAGCCCCAGCATTTT. Amino acid sequence: CASSSQGAQPQHF.

The chain couples TRBV19 to TRBJ2-7; 9 nucleotides match TRBD2. The CDR3 has 15 amino acids. Germline CDR1 is LNHDA and CDR2 is SQIVND (reference sequence). Trimming at V came to 5 bases and at J to 12 bases, leaving 17 bases not matched to a gene. CDR3 nucleotide sequence: TGTGCCAGTAGTCTCCAGCGCGGGAGGGCCCCCCTTGGGTACTTC. Amino acids: CASSLQRGRAPLGYF.

This chain links TRBV15 with TRBJ2-5; 8 nucleotides line up with TRBD1. CDR1 is LNHNV, CDR2 YYDKDF, per germline (reference sequence). Trimming cost V 1 base and J 2 bases; bases outside gene matches: 6. This CDR3 comprises 16 residues. The CDR3 is CATSRVGRGQQETQYF. CDR3 bases: TGTGCCACCAGCAGAGTTGGCAGGGGGCAACAAGAGACCCAGTACTTC.

The rearrangement links TRBV5-4 to TRBJ2-3, with TRBD2 identical over 8 bases. CDR3 length: 15 residues. Unmatched junction bases numbered 5, after V lost 1 base and J lost 4 bases. Per the germline V gene, CDR1 is SGHNT and CDR2 is YYREEE (reference sequence). The CDR3 loop reads CASSLSRLASDTQYF. The CDR3 DNA follows: TGTGCCAGCAGCTTGTCGCGACTAGCGTCAGATACGCAGTATTTT.

The chain carries TRBV9 and TRBJ2-1; 14 bases are a match to TRBD2. The germline V gene encodes CDR1 SGDLS and CDR2 YYNGEE. The junction had 11 bases not matched to a gene; V was cut back by 2 bases and J by 7 bases. This CDR3 comprises 18 residues. This chain's CDR3 is CASSVTGLAGGLGNEQFF. CDR3 bases: TGTGCCAGCAGCGTCACAGGACTAGCGGGAGGTCTAGGGAATGAGCAGTTCTTC.

The V gene is TRBV6-9, the J gene TRBJ2-4, with D uncertain. The CDR3 runs 9 residues. Germline V lookup: CDR1 MNHGY, CDR2 SVAAGI. The CDR3 DNA sequence: TGTGTTCTATGCCACATTCAGTACTTC. Amino acid sequence: CVLCHIQYF.

The J gene is TRBJ1-2, the V gene TRBV28; TRBD1 matches 7 bases. The CDR3 sequence is 15 residues long. After removal of 5 bases from V and 6 bases from J, the junction contained 12 bases not matched to a gene. Germline loops: CDR1 MDHEN, CDR2 SYDVKM. The CDR3 protein is CASSLGTAIGHGYTF. The CDR3 bases are TGTGCCAGCAGTCTAGGGACAGCAATTGGACATGGCTACACCTTC.

The chain links TRBV2 to TRBJ2-3; a weak D match, TRBD2 (5 bases). The germline V and J ends were trimmed by 3 bases and 0 bases, with 10 bases remaining between them. The CDR3 totals 15 residues. From germline, CDR1 is SNHLY and CDR2 FYNNEI. Here the CDR3 reads CASSDPGGSTDTQYF. CDR3 in DNA: TGTGCCAGCAGTGACCCCGGCGGGAGCACAGATACGCAGTATTTT.

This chain joins TRBV3-1 (or the pseudogene TRBV3-2) and TRBJ1-1; D might be TRBD1 (6 bases). The CDR3 loop spans 16 amino acids. Trimming pared 1 base from V and 5 bases from J, leaving 17 bases between. Germline V gene sequence: CDR1 LGHDT, CDR2 YNNKEL (reference sequence). The DNA of the CDR3 is TGTGCCAGCAGCCAAGTCCCCACGGGGACAAGGACTGAAGCTTTCTTT. It is translated as CASSQVPTGTRTEAFF.

V usage is TRBV18 and J usage is TRBJ1-1; 10 nucleotides align to TRBD1. Per the germline V gene, CDR1 is KGHSH and CDR2 is LQKENI. V was clipped by 8 bases and J by 1 base; unmatched bases: 1. The CDR3 covers 13 residues. The CDR3 bases are TGTGCCAGCCGGGACAGGGGGAACACTGAAGCTTTCTTT. It encodes CASRDRGNTEAFF.

CDR3 loop: CASSPSVGGRTGELFF. In DNA, the CDR3 is TGTGCCAGCTCACCATCGGTAGGAGGGCGGACCGGGGAGCTGTTTTTT. This chain uses TRBV18 with TRBJ2-2; weak D call: TRBD2 (6 bases). Germline loops: CDR1 KGHSH, CDR2 LQKENI. The CDR3 contains 16 residues. V was shortened by 2 bases and J by 5 bases, with 15 bases between the two germline ends.

The chain joins TRBV7-9 to TRBJ2-1; a weak D match, TRBD2 (6 bases). Germline loops: CDR1 SEHNR, CDR2 FQNEAQ (reference sequence). Trimming removed 3 bases at V and 6 bases at J, with 6 bases between. This CDR3 comprises 12 residues. The CDR3 loop reads CASSLEGNEQFF. In DNA, the CDR3 is TGTGCCAGCAGCTTGGAGGGCAATGAGCAGTTCTTC. Looking up the rest from reference TRBV7-9 and TRBJ2-1 gives the full variable domain: DTGVSQNPRHKITKRGQNVTFRCDPISEHNRLYWYRQTLGQGPEFLTYFQNEAQLEKSRLLSDRFSAERPKGSFSTLEIQRTEQGDSAMYLCASSLEGNEQFFGPGTRLTVL.

The chain has TRBV7-9 and TRBJ2-5; the match to TRBD2 covers 12 bases. The CDR3 is 16 amino acids. Germline V gene sequence: CDR1 SEHNR, CDR2 FQNEAQ (reference sequence). Trimming removed 3 bases from V and 1 base from J; junction bases left unmatched: 3. The CDR3, as DNA: TGTGCCAGCAGCTTCGGACTAGCGGGGATCCAAGAGACCCAGTACTTC. Translating it yields CASSFGLAGIQETQYF.

The chain combines TRBV5-1 with TRBJ2-1; D is unresolved. The CDR3 spans 13 residues. Deletions cut 3 bases from V and 8 bases from J, with 12 bases between. Germline assignment: CDR1 SGHRS and CDR2 YFSETQ. In DNA, the CDR3 is TGCGCCAGCAGCTACTCCTCACGGGATGAGCAGTTCTTC. It translates to CASSYSSRDEQFF.

The genes are TRBV5-4 and TRBJ2-7; D is perhaps TRBD2 (5 bases). Germline V gene sequence: CDR1 SGHNT, CDR2 YYREEE (reference sequence). The CDR3 extends over 14 amino acids. Trimming took 7 bases from V and 2 from J, leaving 16 bases between them. CDR3 sequence reads: CASSHWSGTYEQYF. The CDR3 region has the DNA TGTGCCAGCTCACATTGGAGCGGAACCTACGAGCAGTACTTC.

The chain recombines TRBV9 with TRBJ2-6; D might be TRBD2 (6 bases). This CDR3 contains 20 residues. Germline V CDR1 and CDR2: SGDLS, YYNGEE. Trimming stripped 4 bases from V and 1 base from J, with 24 bases between. The CDR3 spells CASSPRGGRMGDSGANVLTF. The DNA for the CDR3 is TGTGCCAGCAGCCCCCGAGGAGGGCGGATGGGGGATTCTGGGGCCAACGTCCTGACTTTC.

In DNA form, the CDR3 reads TGTGCCAGCAGTGAAAGGAGCAATCAGCATTTT. Protein product: CASSERSNQHF. V usage is TRBV6-1 and J usage is TRBJ1-5; D is undetermined. Trimming cost V 2 bases and J 13 bases, with 9 bases left between them. The CDR3 extends over 11 amino acids. Per the germline V gene, CDR1 is MNHNS and CDR2 is SASEGT.

The chain uses TRBV5-1 and TRBJ2-1; D might be TRBD2 (6 bases). V gave up 0 bases and J gave up 10 bases, with 17 bases separating them. This CDR3 is built from 15 residues. Germline loops: CDR1 SGHRS, CDR2 YFSETQ. The CDR3 is CASSLGTNYQREQFF. The DNA for the CDR3 is TGCGCCAGCAGCTTGGGGACTAACTATCAGCGGGAGCAGTTCTTC.

The J gene is TRBJ2-4, the V gene TRBV28, with 8 bases identical to TRBD2. The CDR3 loop spans 13 amino acids. Germline V CDR1 and CDR2: MDHEN, SYDVKM. Unmatched junction bases numbered 4, after V lost 6 bases and J lost 6 bases. As DNA, the CDR3 is TGTGCCAGCAGCCCCGGGGGGGGAAACATTCAGTACTTC. Its protein is CASSPGGGNIQYF.

The chain recombines TRBV25-1 with TRBJ1-1; TRBD1 is a possible D gene (5 bases). This CDR3 has 12 amino acids. Germline V gene data show CDR1 as MGHDK and CDR2 as SYGVNS. Trimming left V 3 bases short and J 11 bases short, with 13 bases between. In DNA, the CDR3 is TGTGCCAGCAGTGATTCCGGGGGGGATGCTTTCTTT. It yields the protein CASSDSGGDAFF.

This clone appeared a few times. The chain links TRBV6-5 to TRBJ1-2, with 7 bases matching TRBD1. V was pared by 6 bases and J by 6 bases, with 7 bases of the junction left unmatched. The CDR3 totals 13 residues. Germline V CDR1 and CDR2: MNHEY, SVGAGI. This CDR3 reads CASRTKGADGYTF. Here the CDR3 DNA reads TGTGCCAGCAGAACCAAGGGGGCGGATGGCTACACCTTC.

This rearrangement joins TRBV3-1 (or the pseudogene TRBV3-2) to TRBJ1-3; D gene unclear. Germline CDR1 reads LGHDT; CDR2 reads YNNKEL (reference sequence). V lost 3 bases to trimming and J lost 0 bases, with 9 bases between them. This CDR3 contains 15 residues. Here the CDR3 reads CASSQPGASGNTIYF. CDR3 DNA sequence: TGTGCCAGCAGCCAGCCAGGTGCCTCTGGAAACACCATATATTTT.

This chain uses TRBV6-2 or TRBV6-3 with TRBJ1-5; 7 bases are shared with TRBD1. The CDR3 has 14 residues. Germline values: CDR1 MNHEY, CDR2 SVGEGT. The V segment lost 4 bases and the J segment 5 bases; nucleotides outside the gene matches: 5. The CDR3 is CASSLMQGDQPQHF. Here the CDR3 DNA reads TGTGCCAGCAGTTTAATGCAGGGGGATCAGCCCCAGCATTTT.

The J gene is TRBJ1-1, the V gene TRBV7-3; D is uncertain. The CDR3 runs to 13 residues. The V gene's germline CDR1 is SGHTA and CDR2 FQGTGA. With 10 bases removed from V and 1 base from J, the gap between germline ends came to 13 bases. This CDR3 reads CATRRTANTEAFF. The DNA for the CDR3 is TGTGCCACCCGGCGTACAGCGAACACTGAAGCTTTCTTT.

This clone was recorded once. The gene calls are TRBV6-5 and TRBJ1-2, with 8 positions matching TRBD1. The junction had 9 bases not matched to a gene; V was cut back by 7 bases and J by 5 bases. Germline V CDR1 and CDR2: MNHEY, SVGAGI. The CDR3 runs to 14 residues. Here the CDR3 DNA reads TGTGCCAGCACCCCGGACAGGGATCGGTATGGCTACACCTTC. Translated: CASTPDRDRYGYTF.

The V and J genes are TRBV5-1 and TRBJ1-5; weak D call: TRBD1 (6 bases). V gave up 0 bases and J gave up 7 bases, with 11 bases separating them. The CDR3 has 14 residues. Germline V gene lookup returns CDR1 SGHRS and CDR2 YFSETQ. The CDR3 coding sequence is TGCGCCAGCAGCTTGGAAGCAGGGGCGCAGCCCCAGCATTTT. It translates to CASSLEAGAQPQHF.

This sequence joins TRBV2 and TRBJ1-5; perhaps TRBD1 as D (5 bases). V was pared by 5 bases and J by 2 bases, with 13 bases between. Germline assignment: CDR1 SNHLY and CDR2 FYNNEI. This CDR3 comprises 15 residues. CDR3 in amino acids: CASSSQGRGNQPQHF. The CDR3 nucleotides are TGTGCCAGCAGTTCGCAGGGTAGGGGCAATCAGCCCCAGCATTTT.

This clone was counted a few times. This sequence joins TRBV3-1 (or the pseudogene TRBV3-2) and TRBJ2-1; D possibly corresponds to TRBD1 (5 bases). In germline, CDR1 is LGHDT, CDR2 YNNKEL (reference sequence). The V end was cut by 1 base, the J end by 8 bases, with 12 bases between. The CDR3 is 14 residues long. Written as DNA, the CDR3 is TGTGCCAGCAGCCAAGGGCTCGTCAGGGATGAGCAGTTCTTC. Protein sequence: CASSQGLVRDEQFF.